This TCR beta chain was identified during a study of T-cell reconstitution after alpha-beta-depleted transplantation in children. Study results and limitations: There were reportedly several hundred expanded graft clones from which alpha-beta T cells came about two months after transplant. Once a year had passed after transplant, T-cell counts and diversity came mostly from newly produced T cells.

A library of TCRbeta sequences, prepared with unique molecular identifiers, was generated. A single record per CDR3 protein comes from TCRdb applying MiXCR to the PCR reads. The sample lists 200,000 to 250,000 distinct CDR3 sequences, about a tenth seen once, with about 30% in the top ten. This clonotype has a count of ten or more. Its antigen is still unknown. The sequencing used PBMCs, collected before TCRalphabeta/CD19-depleted stem cell transplant. This clonotype was sampled from a child under three years old with acute myeloid leukemia, due to receive a stem cell transplant.

CDR3 residues: CASSPGQSNYGYTF. DNA of the CDR3: TGTGCCAGCTCACCAGGGCAGTCTAACTATGGCTACACCTTC. This rearrangement joins TRBV18 to TRBJ1-2; D unresolved. Trimming cost V 2 bases and J 0 bases, with 7 bases left between them. The germline gives CDR1 KGHSH, CDR2 LQKENI. The CDR3 has 14 amino acids.